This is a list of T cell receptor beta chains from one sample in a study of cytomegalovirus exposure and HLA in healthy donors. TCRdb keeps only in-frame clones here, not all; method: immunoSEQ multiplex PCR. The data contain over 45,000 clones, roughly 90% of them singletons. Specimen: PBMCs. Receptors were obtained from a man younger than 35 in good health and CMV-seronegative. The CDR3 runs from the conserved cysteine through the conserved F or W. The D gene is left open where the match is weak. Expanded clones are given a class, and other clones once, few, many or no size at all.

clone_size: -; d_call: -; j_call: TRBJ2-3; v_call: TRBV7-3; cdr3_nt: TGTGCCAGCAGCTCAGGACATAGCACAGATACGCAGTATTTT; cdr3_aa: CASSSGHSTDTQYF
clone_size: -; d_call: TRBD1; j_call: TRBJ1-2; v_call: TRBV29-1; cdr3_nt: TGCAGCGTCGACCGACAGGGTTCCTATGGCTACACCTTC; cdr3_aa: CSVDRQGSYGYTF
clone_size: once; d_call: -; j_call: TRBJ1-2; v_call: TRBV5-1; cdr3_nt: TGCGCCAGCAGCTTGGGTGACGGGACATCTAACTATGGCTACACCTTC; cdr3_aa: CASSLGDGTSNYGYTF
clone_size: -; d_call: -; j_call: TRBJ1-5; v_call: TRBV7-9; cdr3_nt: TGTGCCAGCAGCCCTGGCGGGGGGTGGGGGGCCCAGCATTTT; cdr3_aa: CASSPGGGWGAQHF
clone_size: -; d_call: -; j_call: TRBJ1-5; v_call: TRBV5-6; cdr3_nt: TGTGCCAGCAGCCGAGCTGGGCAGGGCCTTCTTAGCAATCAGCCCCAGCATTTT; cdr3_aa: CASSRAGQGLLSNQPQHF
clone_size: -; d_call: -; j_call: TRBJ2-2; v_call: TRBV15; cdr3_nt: TGTGCCACCAGCAGTAGAATATGGCGGCCGGGGACCGGGGAGCTGTTTTTT; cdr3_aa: CATSSRIWRPGTGELFF
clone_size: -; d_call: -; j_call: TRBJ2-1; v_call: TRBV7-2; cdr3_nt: TGTGCCAGCAGGGGGCCTTACAATGAGCAGTTCTTC; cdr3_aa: CASRGPYNEQFF
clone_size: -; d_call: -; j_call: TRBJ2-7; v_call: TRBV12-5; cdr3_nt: TGTGCTAGTGGTGCGCAGGGCCACGAGCAGTACTTC; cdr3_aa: CASGAQGHEQYF
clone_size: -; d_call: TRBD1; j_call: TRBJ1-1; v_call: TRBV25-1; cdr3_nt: TGTGCCAGCGGGAGGGGGACAGGGTTTGGCACTGAAGCTTTCTTT; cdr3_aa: CASGRGTGFGTEAFF
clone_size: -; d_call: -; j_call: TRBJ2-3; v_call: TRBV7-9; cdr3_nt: TGTGCCAGCAGCTCACGAGACACCACTAGCACAGATACGCAGTATTTT; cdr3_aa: CASSSRDTTSTDTQYF
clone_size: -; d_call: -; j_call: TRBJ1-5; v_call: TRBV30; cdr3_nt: TGTGCCTGGAGTGTACCGTCCGGGGGAAATCAGCCCCAGCATTTT; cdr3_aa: CAWSVPSGGNQPQHF
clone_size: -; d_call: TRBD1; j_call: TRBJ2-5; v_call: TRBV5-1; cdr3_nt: TGCGCCAGCAGCTTGGCATCCCTCCGGGACAGGGGTGGGAAGACCCAGTACTTC; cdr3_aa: CASSLASLRDRGGKTQYF
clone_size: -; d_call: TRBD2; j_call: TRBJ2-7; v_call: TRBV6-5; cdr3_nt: TGTGCCAGCAGTTACCCTGGGGGAGGGAGCGAGCAGTACTTC; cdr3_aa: CASSYPGGGSEQYF
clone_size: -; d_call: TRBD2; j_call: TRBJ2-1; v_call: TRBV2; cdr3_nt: TGTGCCAGCAGCGTCTCCGGGACTAGCGGATACAATGAGCAGTTCTTC; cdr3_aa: CASSVSGTSGYNEQFF
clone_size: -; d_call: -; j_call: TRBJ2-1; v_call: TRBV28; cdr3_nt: TGTGCCAGCAGTGAGCAGGTTGAGCAGTTCTTC; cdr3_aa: CASSEQVEQFF
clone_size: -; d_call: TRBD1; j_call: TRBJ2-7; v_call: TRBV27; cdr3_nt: TGTGCCAGCAGTTTATCGGGGACAGGGACCTACGAGCAGTACTTC; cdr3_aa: CASSLSGTGTYEQYF
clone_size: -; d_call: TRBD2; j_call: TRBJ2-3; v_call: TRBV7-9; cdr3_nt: TGTGCCAGCGAAACTAGCGGGAGATTAGATACGCAGTATTTT; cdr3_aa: CASETSGRLDTQYF
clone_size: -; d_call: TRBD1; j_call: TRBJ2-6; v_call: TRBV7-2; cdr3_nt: TGTGCCAGCAGCCCACGGGGACAGGTCGACTCTGGGGCCAACGTCCTGACTTTC; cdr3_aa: CASSPRGQVDSGANVLTF
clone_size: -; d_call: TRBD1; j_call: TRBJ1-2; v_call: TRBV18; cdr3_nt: TGTGCCAGCTCACCAAGAACCGGACAGGGGAAAGGCTACACCTTC; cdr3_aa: CASSPRTGQGKGYTF
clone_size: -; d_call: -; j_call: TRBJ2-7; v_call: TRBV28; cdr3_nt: TGTGCCAGCAGCCCTTGGGAGCTAGGTAGTCGCGAGCAGTACTTC; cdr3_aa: CASSPWELGSREQYF
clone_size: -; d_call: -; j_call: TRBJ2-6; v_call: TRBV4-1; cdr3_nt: TGCGCCAGCAGCCAAGCTGCCGGGTTCACTTCTGGGGCCAACGTCCTGACTTTC; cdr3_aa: CASSQAAGFTSGANVLTF
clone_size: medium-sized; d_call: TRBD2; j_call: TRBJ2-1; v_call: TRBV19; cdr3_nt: TGTGCCAGTAGTATCGGGACTAGCGGGAGCGATGAGCAGTTCTTC; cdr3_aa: CASSIGTSGSDEQFF
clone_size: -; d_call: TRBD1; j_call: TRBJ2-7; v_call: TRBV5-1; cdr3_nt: TGCGCCAGCAGCTTGGAAGGGGGCGGTGAGCAGTACTTC; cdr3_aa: CASSLEGGGEQYF
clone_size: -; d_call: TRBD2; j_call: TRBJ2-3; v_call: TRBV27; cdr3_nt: TGTGCCAGCAGTTTCTCTAGCGGATCGATAGATACGCAGTATTTT; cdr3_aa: CASSFSSGSIDTQYF
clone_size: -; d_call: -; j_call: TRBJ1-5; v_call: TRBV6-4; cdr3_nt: TGTGCCAGCAGTAGAACAGGGACGGAGCCCCAGCATTTT; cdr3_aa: CASSRTGTEPQHF
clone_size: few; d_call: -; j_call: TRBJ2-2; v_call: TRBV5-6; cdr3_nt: TGTGCCAGCAGCTTGTTAGGGGGACCCTCGGATACCGGGGAGCTGTTTTTT; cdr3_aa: CASSLLGGPSDTGELFF
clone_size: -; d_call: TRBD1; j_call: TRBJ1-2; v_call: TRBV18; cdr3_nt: TGTGCCAGCTCACCTGACAGGGAATACGGCTACACCTTC; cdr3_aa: CASSPDREYGYTF
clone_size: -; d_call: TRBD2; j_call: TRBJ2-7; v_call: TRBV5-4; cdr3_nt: TGTGCCAGCAGCTTAATTAGCGGGAGGGCCGAGCAGTACTTC; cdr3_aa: CASSLISGRAEQYF
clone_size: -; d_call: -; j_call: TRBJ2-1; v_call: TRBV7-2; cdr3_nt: TGTGCCAGCAGCTTAGCGTTGGGAGGTGTTGGTGATGAGCAGTTCTTC; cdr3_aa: CASSLALGGVGDEQFF
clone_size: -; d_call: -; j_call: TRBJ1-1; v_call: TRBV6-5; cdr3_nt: TGTGCCAGCAGTGAGGTAGCCGCACCTGAAGCTTTCTTT; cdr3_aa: CASSEVAAPEAFF
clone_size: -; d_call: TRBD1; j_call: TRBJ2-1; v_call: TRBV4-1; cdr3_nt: TGCGCCAGCAGCCCCCGGGACAGGGGATTGGATGAGCAGTTCTTC; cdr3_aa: CASSPRDRGLDEQFF
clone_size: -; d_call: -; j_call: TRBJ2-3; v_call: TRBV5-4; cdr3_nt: TGTGCCAGCAGCTTGGCCGAGCTAGCGTGGACAGATACGCAGTATTTT; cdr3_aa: CASSLAELAWTDTQYF
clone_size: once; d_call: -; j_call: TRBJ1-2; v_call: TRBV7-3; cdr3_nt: TGTGCCAGCAGCTTATTCTTGAGGACAGTAAGTGGCTACACCTTC; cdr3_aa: CASSLFLRTVSGYTF
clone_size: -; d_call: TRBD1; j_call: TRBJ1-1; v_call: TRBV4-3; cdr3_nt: TGCGCCAGCAGCCAACAAAGACAGGGAGAAGCTTTCTTT; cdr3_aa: CASSQQRQGEAFF
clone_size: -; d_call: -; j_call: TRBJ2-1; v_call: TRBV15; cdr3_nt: TGTGCCACCAGCCGCGGAGGGGATGAGCAGTTCTTC; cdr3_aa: CATSRGGDEQFF
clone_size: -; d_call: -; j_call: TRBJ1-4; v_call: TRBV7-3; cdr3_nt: TGTGCCAGCAGGAAGGGGCCACAGGGAAGGGAAAAACTGTTTTTT; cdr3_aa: CASRKGPQGREKLFF
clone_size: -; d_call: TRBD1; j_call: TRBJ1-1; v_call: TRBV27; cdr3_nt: TGTGCCAGCAGTACAGGGGGAGTTGAAGCTTTCTTT; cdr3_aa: CASSTGGVEAFF
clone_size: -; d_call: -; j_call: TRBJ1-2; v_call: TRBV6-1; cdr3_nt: TGTGCCAGCAGTGAAGCGGGGGGTCTCGGTGGCTACACCTTC; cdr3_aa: CASSEAGGLGGYTF
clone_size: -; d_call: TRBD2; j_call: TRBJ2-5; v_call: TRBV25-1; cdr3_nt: TGTGCCAGCAGTGAATATATAGCAGTAGCGGGGGCTGAGACCCAGTACTTC; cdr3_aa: CASSEYIAVAGAETQYF
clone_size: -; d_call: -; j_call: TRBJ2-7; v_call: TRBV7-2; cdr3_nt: TGTGCCAGCACCTTAGGGACTTCCTACGAGCAGTACTTC; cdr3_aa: CASTLGTSYEQYF
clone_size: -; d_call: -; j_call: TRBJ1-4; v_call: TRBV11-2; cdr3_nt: TGTGCCAGCAGCCCGGGAGGGACTCCTGGTGAAAAACTGTTTTTT; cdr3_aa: CASSPGGTPGEKLFF
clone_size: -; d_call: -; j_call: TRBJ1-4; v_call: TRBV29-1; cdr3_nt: TGCAGCGTTGCTCAGGGGCGCGCTGAAAAACTGTTTTTT; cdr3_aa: CSVAQGRAEKLFF
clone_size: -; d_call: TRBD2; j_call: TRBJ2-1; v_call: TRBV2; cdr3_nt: TGTGCCAGCACTCGTGAATTTAGCGGGAGTGTCTCCTACAATGAGCAGTTCTTC; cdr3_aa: CASTREFSGSVSYNEQFF
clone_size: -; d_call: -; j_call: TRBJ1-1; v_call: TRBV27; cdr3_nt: TGTGCCAGCAGTTTCCGGGGAGGCACTGAAGCTTTCTTT; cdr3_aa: CASSFRGGTEAFF
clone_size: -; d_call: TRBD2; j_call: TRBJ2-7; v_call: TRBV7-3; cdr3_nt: TGTGCCAGCAGCTTAAGCCTCAGCGGGAGTTTGAACGAGCAGTACTTC; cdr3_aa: CASSLSLSGSLNEQYF
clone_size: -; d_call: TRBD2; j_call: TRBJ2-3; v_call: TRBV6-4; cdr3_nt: TGTGCCAGCAGTGAGACTAGCGGGAGTATCACAGATACGCAGTATTTT; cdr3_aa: CASSETSGSITDTQYF
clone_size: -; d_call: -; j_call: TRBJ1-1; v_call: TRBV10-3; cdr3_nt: TGTGCCATCAGTTGGGGCGACACTGAAGCTTTCTTT; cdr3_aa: CAISWGDTEAFF
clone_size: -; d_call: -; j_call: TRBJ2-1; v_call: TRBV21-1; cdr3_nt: TGTGCCAGCAGCAAAGAGTTTATCACAACCCTAGATTCCTACAATGAGCAGTTCTTC; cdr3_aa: CASSKEFITTLDSYNEQFF
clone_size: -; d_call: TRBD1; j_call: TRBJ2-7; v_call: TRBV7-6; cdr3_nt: TGTGCCAGCAGCTTCGGACAGGGAGACTACGAGCAGTACTTC; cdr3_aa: CASSFGQGDYEQYF
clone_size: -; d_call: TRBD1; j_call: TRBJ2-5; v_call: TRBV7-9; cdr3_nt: TGTGCCAGCAGCTTAGCCGAGGGGGCGCGGCAGACCCAGTACTTC; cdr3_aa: CASSLAEGARQTQYF
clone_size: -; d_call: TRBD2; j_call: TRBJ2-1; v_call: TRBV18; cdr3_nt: TGTGCCAGCTCACCTAGGACTAGCGGGAGGGGCTCCTACAATGAGCAGTTCTTC; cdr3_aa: CASSPRTSGRGSYNEQFF
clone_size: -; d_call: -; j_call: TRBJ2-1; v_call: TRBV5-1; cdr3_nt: TGCGCCAGCAGCTTACAGAGCTCCTACAATGAGCAGTTCTTC; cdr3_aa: CASSLQSSYNEQFF
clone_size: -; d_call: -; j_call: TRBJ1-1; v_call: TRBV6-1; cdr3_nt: TGTGCCAGCAGTTCCCACCAGGGGAATGAAGCTTTCTTT; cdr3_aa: CASSSHQGNEAFF